The 18 T cell receptor beta chains in this list originate from one sample, sequenced in a study of T-cell memory formation after mild COVID-19. TCRdb redid the calling of the 5' RACE reads with MiXCR, one entry per CDR3 protein. The sample lists 550,000 to 650,000 distinct CDR3 sequences, roughly 17% occurring once. Sequencing used PBMCs or a T cell subset sorted from them (not recorded which). These receptors were collected from an adult woman who had mild COVID-19 (a few samples of this study predate the infection). Cell type and time point are not known.

To note about this clonotype: The junction departs from germline at one end; a sequencing error may be responsible. In nucleotides, the CDR3 is TGTGCTAGCAGCCCCCCACCGGGACTAGCGGGACCCCTGGGCGATGAGCAGTTCTTC. Encoded protein: CASSPPPGLAGPLGDEQFF. The V and J genes are TRBV7-7 and TRBJ2-1, with TRBD2 matching over 13 bases. The length of the CDR3 is 19 residues. The V gene's germline CDR1 is SSHAT and CDR2 FNYEAQ (reference sequence).

This clonotype occurred a few times. The rearrangement joins TRBV29-1 to TRBJ2-7; 7 bases align to TRBD1. The CDR3 has 12 amino acids. The germline V gene encodes CDR1 SQVTM and CDR2 ANQGSEA. V was clipped by 7 bases and J by 3 bases; unmatched bases: 6. The CDR3 DNA is TGCAGCGCTATGGGACAGCACTACGAGCAGTACTTC. This encodes CSAMGQHYEQYF.

This clonotype has more than one count but fewer than ten. The rearrangement links TRBV5-1 to TRBJ2-7, with D tentatively TRBD2 (6 bases). The germline V gene has CDR1 SGHRS and CDR2 YFSETQ. Between the trimmed V and J ends, which lost 3 bases and 5 bases, there was a span of 18 bases. The CDR3 sequence is 15 residues long. In DNA form, the CDR3 reads TGCGCCAGCAGCTGGGGTGACAGCCGCGGGGACGAGCAGTACTTC. Its protein product is CASSWGDSRGDEQYF.

A note on this clonotype: A much more abundant neighbour one base away suggests this may be a read error. The chain has TRBV7-9 and TRBJ1-1; a possible D gene is TRBD1 (5 bases). CDR1 is SEHNR, CDR2 FQNEAQ, per germline (reference sequence). The V gene lost 7 bases and the J gene lost 3 bases, with 6 bases spanning the gap. The CDR3 runs to 11 residues. The CDR3 here is CASMGDTEAFF. The DNA of the CDR3 is TGTGCCAGCATGGGGGACACTGAAGCTTTCTTT.

The chain recombines TRBV7-8 with TRBJ2-1; TRBD2 aligns across 7 bases. V dropped 6 bases and J dropped 3; count of bases not matched to a gene: 8. Germline assignment: CDR1 SGHVS and CDR2 FQNEAQ. The length of the CDR3 is 15 residues. This CDR3 is CASRSGGTNYNEQFF. In DNA, the CDR3 is TGTGCCAGCAGATCCGGTGGGACTAACTACAATGAGCAGTTCTTC.

This chain links TRBV2 with TRBJ2-5, with 7 bases that match TRBD1. Germline V CDR1 and CDR2: SNHLY, FYNNEI. Germline trimming cut 8 bases from V and 4 bases from J; bases unmatched to any gene: 10. The CDR3 spans 14 residues. CDR3 DNA sequence: TGTGCCAGCGGGGGCCGGACAGGCGGAGAGACCCAGTACTTC. It translates to CASGGRTGGETQYF. Together with reference TRBV2 and TRBJ2-5, the CDR3 gives the full variable domain: EPEVTQTPSHQVTQMGQEVILRCVPISNHLYFYWYRQILGQKVEFLVSFYNNEISEKSEIFDDQFSVERPDGSNFTLKIRSTKLEDSAMYFCASGGRTGGETQYFGPGTRLLVL.

This clonotype was picked up many times. The chain joins TRBV5-1 to TRBJ2-1; possible D gene TRBD2, 5 bases. Germline assignment: CDR1 SGHRS and CDR2 YFSETQ. Trimming took 0 bases from V and 0 from J, leaving 10 bases between them. This CDR3 comprises 16 residues. The CDR3 DNA reads TGCGCCAGCAGCTTGGATAGCGCAAGCTCCTACAATGAGCAGTTCTTC. This sequence encodes CASSLDSASSYNEQFF.

The chain carries TRBV6-6 and TRBJ2-3, with 10 bases identical to TRBD2. The length of the CDR3 is 16 residues. The junction had 12 bases not matched to a gene; V was cut back by 8 bases and J by 4 bases. The V gene's germline CDR1 is MNHNY and CDR2 SVGAGI (reference sequence). The CDR3 DNA sequence: TGTGCCAGCGCTCCCCATACTAGCGGGGTATCAGATACGCAGTATTTT. This sequence encodes CASAPHTSGVSDTQYF.

The gene calls are TRBV7-6 and TRBJ1-1, with unresolved D. V was cut by 3 bases and J by 6 bases, with 11 bases left in between. Germline CDR1 reads SGHVS; CDR2 reads FNYEAQ. CDR3 length equals 13 residues. CDR3 DNA sequence: TGTGCCAGCAGCTTTGCGGACGGGGCTGAAGCTTTCTTT. Its protein is CASSFADGAEAFF. The variable domain in full, with the rest retrieved from reference TRBV7-6 and TRBJ1-1, is GAGVSQSPRYKVTKRGQDVALRCDPISGHVSLYWYRQALGQGPEFLTYFNYEAQQDKSGLPNDRFSAERPEGSISTLTIQRTEQRDSAMYRCASSFADGAEAFFGQGTRLTVV.

This chain uses TRBV3-1 with TRBJ1-5; D remains unclear. Per germline, CDR1 LGHDT and CDR2 YNNKEL (reference sequence). The ends were cut back, 1 base at V and 3 bases at J, with 7 bases in the middle. CDR3 length: 14 amino acids. The CDR3, as DNA: TGTGCCAGCAGCCAAGGGCAGATCAATCAGCCCCAGCATTTT. The encoded protein is CASSQGQINQPQHF.

This clonotype was seen many times. V and J are TRBV20-1 and TRBJ2-7; 7 bases map to TRBD1. CDR3 size: 16 residues. Germline V gene lookup returns CDR1 DFQATT and CDR2 SNEGSKA (reference sequence). V lost 0 bases and J lost 1; bases outside the gene matches: 9. CDR3: CSARDPARQGSYEQYF. Here the CDR3 DNA reads TGCAGTGCTAGAGATCCCGCCCGACAGGGTTCCTACGAGCAGTACTTC.

This chain joins TRBV6-5 and TRBJ1-1; D unclear. Germline V gene sequence: CDR1 MNHEY, CDR2 SVGAGI. CDR3 length equals 14 residues. V was shortened by 3 bases and J by 1 base, with 9 bases between the two germline ends. CDR3 amino acids: CASSYLRGNTEAFF. For the CDR3, the DNA is TGTGCCAGCAGTTATTTGAGAGGGAACACTGAAGCTTTCTTT.

This clonotype was seen more than once but under ten times. This chain uses TRBV7-3 with TRBJ2-1; perhaps TRBD1 as D (5 bases). The CDR3 is made up of 13 amino acids. The V gene lost 6 bases and the J gene lost 8 bases, with 14 bases spanning the gap. CDR1 SGHTA and CDR2 FQGTGA come from the germline V gene. Written as DNA, the CDR3 is TGTGCCAGCAGGGGTGGGGCCATTGATGAGCAGTTCTTC. This gives the protein CASRGGAIDEQFF.

This clonotype has only a few counts. The V gene is TRBV7-6, the J gene TRBJ2-5; D might be TRBD1 or TRBD2, each matching 5 bases. The CDR3 is 12 residues long. The V end lost 1 base, the J end lost 7 bases, and 7 bases lay between the germline ends. Germline CDR1 reads SGHVS; CDR2 reads FNYEAQ. This chain's CDR3 is CASSLVGGTQYF. The DNA of the CDR3 is TGTGCCAGCAGCTTAGTTGGGGGGACCCAGTACTTC.

This clonotype occurred a few times. The chain uses TRBV5-4 and TRBJ2-5; D is uncertain. V lost 7 bases and J 3 bases, leaving 13 bases between the germline ends. This CDR3 has 13 residues. Germline values: CDR1 SGHNT, CDR2 YYREEE (reference sequence). The CDR3 region has the DNA TGTGCCAGCTCAGGCTTACAGAAAGAGACCCAGTACTTC. Encoded protein: CASSGLQKETQYF.

This clonotype was counted between two and nine times. CDR3 in amino acids: CASSSDPGTSGTDTQYF. CDR3 coding DNA: TGCGCCAGCAGCTCTGACCCCGGGACTAGCGGTACAGATACGCAGTATTTT. The chain couples TRBV5-1 to TRBJ2-3; 11 bases match TRBD2. The V gene end was trimmed by 3 bases and the J gene end by 3 bases; junction bases not matched to a gene: 9. This CDR3 spans 17 amino acids. From germline, CDR1 is SGHRS and CDR2 YFSETQ. The full variable domain, rest sourced from reference TRBV5-1 and TRBJ2-3, is KAGVTQTPRYLIKTRGQQVTLSCSPISGHRSVSWYQQTPGQGLQFLFEYFSETQRNKGNFPGRFSGRQFSNSRSEMNVSTLELGDSALYLCASSSDPGTSGTDTQYFGPGTRLTVL.

Only a few counts were recorded for this clonotype. The chain combines TRBV7-2 with TRBJ2-1; TRBD1 is a possible D gene (5 bases). Germline V CDR1 and CDR2: SGHTA, FQGNSA. The CDR3 extends over 14 amino acids. V was pared by 1 base and J by 8 bases, with 12 bases between. CDR3 DNA: TGTGCCAGCAGCTTAGGGTTAGGGGCCCATGAGCAGTTCTTC. Its translation: CASSLGLGAHEQFF.

This clonotype has a count of ten or more. The genes are TRBV5-5 and TRBJ2-4; 8 bases align to TRBD1. V trimming: 4 bases; J trimming: 6 bases; junction bases outside the gene matches: 9. CDR1 SGHKS and CDR2 YYEKEE come from the germline V gene (reference sequence). The CDR3 runs to 15 residues. The CDR3 loop is CASSRTGKLGNIQYF. As DNA, the CDR3 is TGTGCCAGCAGCCGGACAGGGAAGCTTGGAAACATTCAGTACTTC.